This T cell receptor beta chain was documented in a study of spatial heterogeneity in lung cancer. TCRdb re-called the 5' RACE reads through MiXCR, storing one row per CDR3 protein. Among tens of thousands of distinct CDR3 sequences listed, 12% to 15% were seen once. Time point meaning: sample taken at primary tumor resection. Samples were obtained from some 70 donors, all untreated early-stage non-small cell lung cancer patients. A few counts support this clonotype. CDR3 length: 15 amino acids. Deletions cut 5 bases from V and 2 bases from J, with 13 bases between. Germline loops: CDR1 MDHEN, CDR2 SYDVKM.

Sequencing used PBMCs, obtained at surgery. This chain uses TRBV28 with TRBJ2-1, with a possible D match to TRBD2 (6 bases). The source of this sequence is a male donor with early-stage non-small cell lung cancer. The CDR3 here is CASSPPGLPYNEQFF. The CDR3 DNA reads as TGTGCCAGCAGTCCACCGGGACTCCCCTACAATGAGCAGTTCTTC.